The present entry profiles one TCR beta chain with its context. Here immunoSEQ multiplex PCR was the method, and the copy in TCRdb shows in-frame clones only, minus some. The sample contains over 200,000 clones, about four fifths of which appear only once. This sample stems from a study of blood T cell repertoires in COVID-19. Study information: There were acute and convalescent COVID-19 samples, and they came from the United States, Italy and Spain. In each case, the material was cDNA or gDNA derived from T cells, B-cell-depleted T cells, or PBMCs.

CDR1 is LNHDA and CDR2 is SQIVND in the germline V gene (reference sequence). The CDR3 sequence is 15 residues long. V was clipped by 4 bases and J by 9 bases; unmatched bases: 11. The J gene is TRBJ2-2, the V gene TRBV19, with TRBD1 matching 7 bases. The clonotype comes from a man aged 40-49 years with active or convalescent COVID-19. The sequencing input was peripheral blood. The CDR3 here is CASSTEGALKRELFF. CDR3 bases: TGTGCCAGTAGTACCGAGGGGGCCCTAAAAAGGGAGCTGTTTTTT.